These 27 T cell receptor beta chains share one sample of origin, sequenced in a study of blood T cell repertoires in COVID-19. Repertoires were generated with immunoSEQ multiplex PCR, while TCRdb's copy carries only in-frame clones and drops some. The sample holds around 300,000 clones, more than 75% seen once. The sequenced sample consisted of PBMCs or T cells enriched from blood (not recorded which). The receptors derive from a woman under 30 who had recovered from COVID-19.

The CDR3 loop reads CASSWAADQPQHF. The CDR3 nucleotides read TGTGCCAGCAGTTGGGCCGCCGATCAGCCCCAGCATTTT. V usage is TRBV6-5 and J usage is TRBJ1-5; D gene unclear. The germline V gene has CDR1 MNHEY and CDR2 SVGAGI. V shed 4 bases and J shed 5 bases, with 9 bases lying between them. There are 13 residues in the CDR3.

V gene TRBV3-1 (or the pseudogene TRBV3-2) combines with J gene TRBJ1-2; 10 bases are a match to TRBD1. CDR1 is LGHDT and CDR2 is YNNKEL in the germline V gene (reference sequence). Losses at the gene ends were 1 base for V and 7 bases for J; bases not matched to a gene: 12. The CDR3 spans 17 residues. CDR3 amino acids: CASSQVRDRGRSSGYTF. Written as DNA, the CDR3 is TGTGCCAGCAGCCAAGTGCGGGACAGGGGCCGATCTTCTGGCTACACCTTC.

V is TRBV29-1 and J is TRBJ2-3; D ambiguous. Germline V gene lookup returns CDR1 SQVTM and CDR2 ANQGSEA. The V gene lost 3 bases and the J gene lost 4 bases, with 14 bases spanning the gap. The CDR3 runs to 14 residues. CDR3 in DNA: TGCAGCGTTGAGTTTGATTACTATGCAGATACGCAGTATTTT. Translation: CSVEFDYYADTQYF.

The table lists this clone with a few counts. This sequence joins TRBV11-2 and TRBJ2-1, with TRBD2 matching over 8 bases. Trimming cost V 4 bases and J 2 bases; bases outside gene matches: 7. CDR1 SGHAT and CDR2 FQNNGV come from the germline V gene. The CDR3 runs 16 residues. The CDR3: CASSSGVGGAYNEQFF. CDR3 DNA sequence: TGTGCCAGCAGCTCCGGAGTCGGGGGGGCCTACAATGAGCAGTTCTTC.

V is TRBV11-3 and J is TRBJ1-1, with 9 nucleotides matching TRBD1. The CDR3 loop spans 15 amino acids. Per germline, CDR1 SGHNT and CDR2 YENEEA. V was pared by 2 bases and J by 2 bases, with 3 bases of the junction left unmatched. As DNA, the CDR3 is TGTGCCAGCAGCTTAAGACAGGGGGGAAACACTGAAGCTTTCTTT. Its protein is CASSLRQGGNTEAFF.

The CDR3 spells CASSSRTGRNTEAFF. The CDR3 nucleotides read TGCGCCAGCAGCTCCCGGACAGGGCGAAACACTGAAGCTTTCTTT. The genes are TRBV5-1 and TRBJ1-1; 8 positions match TRBD1. CDR1 and CDR2 from the germline V gene are SGHRS and YFSETQ. The length of the CDR3 is 15 residues. Unmatched junction bases numbered 6, after V lost 3 bases and J lost 2 bases. The full variable domain, rest sourced from reference TRBV5-1 and TRBJ1-1, is KAGVTQTPRYLIKTRGQQVTLSCSPISGHRSVSWYQQTPGQGLQFLFEYFSETQRNKGNFPGRFSGRQFSNSRSEMNVSTLELGDSALYLCASSSRTGRNTEAFFGQGTRLTVV.

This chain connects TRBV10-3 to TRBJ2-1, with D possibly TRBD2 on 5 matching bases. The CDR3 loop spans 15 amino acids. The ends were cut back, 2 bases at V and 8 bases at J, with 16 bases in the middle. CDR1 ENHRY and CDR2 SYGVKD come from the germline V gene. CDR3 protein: CAISEASWEFDEQFF. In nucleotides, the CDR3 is TGTGCCATCAGTGAGGCTAGCTGGGAATTCGATGAGCAGTTCTTC.

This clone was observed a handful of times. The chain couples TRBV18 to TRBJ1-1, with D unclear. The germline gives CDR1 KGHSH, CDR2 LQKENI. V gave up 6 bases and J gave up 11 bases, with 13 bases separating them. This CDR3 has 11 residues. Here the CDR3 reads CASSGETTAFF. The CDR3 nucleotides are TGTGCCAGCTCGGGCGAGACAACGGCTTTCTTT.

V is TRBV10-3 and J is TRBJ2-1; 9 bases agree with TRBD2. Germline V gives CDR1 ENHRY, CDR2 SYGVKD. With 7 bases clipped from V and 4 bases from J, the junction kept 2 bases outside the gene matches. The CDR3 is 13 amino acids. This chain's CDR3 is CAITSGEYNEQFF. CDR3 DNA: TGTGCCATCACTAGCGGGGAATACAATGAGCAGTTCTTC.

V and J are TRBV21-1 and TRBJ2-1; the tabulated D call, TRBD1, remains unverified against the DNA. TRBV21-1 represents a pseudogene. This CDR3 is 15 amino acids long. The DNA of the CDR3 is TGTGCCAGCAGCATAGCGGGACAGAGTAACAATGAGCAGTTCTTC. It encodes CASSIAGQSNNEQFF.

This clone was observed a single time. CDR3 sequence reads: CASSLGWGDMAGNTIYF. CDR3 coding DNA: TGTGCCAGCAGCTTAGGGTGGGGGGATATGGCTGGAAACACCATATATTTT. This chain joins TRBV7-6 and TRBJ1-3; a weak D match, TRBD1 (5 bases). The ends were cut back, 1 base at V and 2 bases at J, with 15 bases in the middle. Looked up from germline, CDR1 is SGHVS and CDR2 is FNYEAQ. The length of the CDR3 is 17 residues.

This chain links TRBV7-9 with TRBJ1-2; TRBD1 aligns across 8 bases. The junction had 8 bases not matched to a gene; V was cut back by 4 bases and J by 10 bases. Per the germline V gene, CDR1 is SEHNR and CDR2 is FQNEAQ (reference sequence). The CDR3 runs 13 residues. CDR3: CASSSGQGSPYTF. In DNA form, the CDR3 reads TGTGCCAGCAGCTCCGGACAGGGATCCCCCTACACCTTC.

CDR3 amino acids: CASSIWLEGNYGYTF. The DNA for the CDR3 is TGTGCCAGTAGTATCTGGCTCGAGGGTAACTATGGCTACACCTTC. The V gene is TRBV19, the J gene TRBJ1-2; D is unresolved. V lost 3 bases and J lost 1, with 12 bases in between. CDR3 size: 15 residues. CDR1 and CDR2 from the germline V gene are LNHDA and SQIVND (reference sequence). Combining the CDR3 with reference TRBV19 and TRBJ1-2 gives the whole variable domain DGGITQSPKYLFRKEGQNVTLSCEQNLNHDAMYWYRQDPGQGLRLIYYSQIVNDFQKGDIAEGYSVSREKKESFPLTVTSAQKNPTAFYLCASSIWLEGNYGYTFGSGTRLTVV.

The CDR3 spells CASSDSSGWGETQYF. DNA of the CDR3: TGTGCCAGTAGCGACTCTAGCGGTTGGGGAGAGACCCAGTACTTC. This chain joins TRBV19 and TRBJ2-5; 7 nucleotides line up with TRBD2. Germline V gives CDR1 LNHDA, CDR2 SQIVND (reference sequence). The CDR3 has 15 amino acids. J gave up 4 bases and V 6 bases, and 11 bases lay outside the gene matches. Together with reference TRBV19 and TRBJ2-5, the CDR3 gives the full variable domain: DGGITQSPKYLFRKEGQNVTLSCEQNLNHDAMYWYRQDPGQGLRLIYYSQIVNDFQKGDIAEGYSVSREKKESFPLTVTSAQKNPTAFYLCASSDSSGWGETQYFGPGTRLLVL.

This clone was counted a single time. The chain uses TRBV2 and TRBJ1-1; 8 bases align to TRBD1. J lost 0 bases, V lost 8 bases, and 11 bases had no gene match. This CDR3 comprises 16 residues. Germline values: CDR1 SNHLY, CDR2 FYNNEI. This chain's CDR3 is CASGDRPGVMNTEAFF. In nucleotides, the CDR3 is TGTGCCAGCGGGGACAGGCCCGGGGTAATGAACACTGAAGCTTTCTTT.

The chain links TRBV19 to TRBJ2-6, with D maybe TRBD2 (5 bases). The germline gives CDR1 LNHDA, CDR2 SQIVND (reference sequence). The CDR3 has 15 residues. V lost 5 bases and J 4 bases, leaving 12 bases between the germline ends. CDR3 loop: CASSQWTGGANVLTF. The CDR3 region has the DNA TGTGCCAGTAGTCAATGGACGGGAGGGGCCAACGTCCTGACTTTC.

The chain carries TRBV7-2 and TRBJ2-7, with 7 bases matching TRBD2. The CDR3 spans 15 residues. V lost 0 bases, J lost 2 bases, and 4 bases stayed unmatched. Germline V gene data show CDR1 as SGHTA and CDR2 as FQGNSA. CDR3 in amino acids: CASSLAPSGPYEQYF. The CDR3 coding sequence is TGTGCCAGCAGCTTAGCCCCTAGCGGACCCTACGAGCAGTACTTC.

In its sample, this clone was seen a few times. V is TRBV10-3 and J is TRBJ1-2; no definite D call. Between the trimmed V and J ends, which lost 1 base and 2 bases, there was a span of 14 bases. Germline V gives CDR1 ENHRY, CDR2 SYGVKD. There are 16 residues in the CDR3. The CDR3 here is CAISEYRSQRNYGYTF. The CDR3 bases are TGTGCCATCAGTGAGTATCGGAGCCAGAGGAACTATGGCTACACCTTC.

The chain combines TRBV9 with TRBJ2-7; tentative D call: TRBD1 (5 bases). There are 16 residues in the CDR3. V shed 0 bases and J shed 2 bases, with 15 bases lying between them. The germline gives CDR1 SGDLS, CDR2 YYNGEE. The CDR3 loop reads CASSVVMTVFPYEQYF. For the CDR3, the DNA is TGTGCCAGCAGCGTAGTGATGACAGTCTTCCCCTACGAGCAGTACTTC.

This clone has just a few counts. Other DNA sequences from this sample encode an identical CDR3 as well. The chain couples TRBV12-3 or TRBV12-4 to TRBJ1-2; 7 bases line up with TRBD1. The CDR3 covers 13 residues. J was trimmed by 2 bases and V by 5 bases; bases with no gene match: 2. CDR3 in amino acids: CASSPGQNYGYTF. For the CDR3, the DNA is TGTGCCAGCAGTCCGGGACAGAACTATGGCTACACCTTC.

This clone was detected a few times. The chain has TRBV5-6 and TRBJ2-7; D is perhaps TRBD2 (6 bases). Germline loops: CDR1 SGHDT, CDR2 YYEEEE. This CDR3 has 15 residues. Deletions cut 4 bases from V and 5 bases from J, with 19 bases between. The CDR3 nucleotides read TGTGCCAGCAGCGGGATGTTGGGACTGCAGGACGAGCAGTACTTC. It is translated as CASSGMLGLQDEQYF.

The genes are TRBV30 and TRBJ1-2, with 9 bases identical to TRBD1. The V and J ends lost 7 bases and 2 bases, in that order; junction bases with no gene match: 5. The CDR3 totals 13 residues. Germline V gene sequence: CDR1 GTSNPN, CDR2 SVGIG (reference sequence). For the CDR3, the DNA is TGTGCCTTGACAGGGGGGTGGAACTATGGCTACACCTTC. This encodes CALTGGWNYGYTF.

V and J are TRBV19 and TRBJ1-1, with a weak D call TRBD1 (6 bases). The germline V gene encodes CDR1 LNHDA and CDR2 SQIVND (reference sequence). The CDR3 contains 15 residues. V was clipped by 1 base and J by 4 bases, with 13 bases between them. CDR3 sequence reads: CASSIGRGGGTEAFF. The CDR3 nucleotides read TGTGCCAGTAGTATAGGGAGGGGAGGGGGCACTGAAGCTTTCTTT.

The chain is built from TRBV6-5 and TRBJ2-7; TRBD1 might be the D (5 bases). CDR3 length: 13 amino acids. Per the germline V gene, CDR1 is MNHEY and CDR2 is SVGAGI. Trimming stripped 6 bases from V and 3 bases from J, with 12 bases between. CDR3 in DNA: TGTGCCAGCAGATACAGGAGCCTCTACGAGCAGTACTTC. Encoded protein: CASRYRSLYEQYF.

CDR3 coding DNA: TGCAGCGTTAGGGACACGACTAACTATGGCTACACCTTC. Its protein product is CSVRDTTNYGYTF. The chain is built from TRBV29-1 and TRBJ1-2; perhaps TRBD1 as D (6 bases). CDR1 and CDR2 (germline): SQVTM, ANQGSEA. The V end lost 5 bases, the J end lost 0 bases, and 10 bases lay between the germline ends. The CDR3 is 13 residues long.

Here the CDR3 DNA reads TGTGCCAGCAGCCAGCTCGGCTATGGCTACACCTTC. It codes for CASSQLGYGYTF. The rearrangement joins TRBV3-1 (or the pseudogene TRBV3-2) to TRBJ1-2; no clear D gene. Trimming shortened V by 3 bases and J by 4 bases, and 6 bases separated the two germline ends. The CDR3 has 12 amino acids. Germline assignment: CDR1 LGHDT and CDR2 YNNKEL (reference sequence).

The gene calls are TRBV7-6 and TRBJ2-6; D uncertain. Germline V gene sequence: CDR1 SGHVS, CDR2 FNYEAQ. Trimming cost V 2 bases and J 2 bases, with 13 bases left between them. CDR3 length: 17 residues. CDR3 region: CASSLSVLAAGANVLTF. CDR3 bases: TGTGCCAGCAGCTTATCGGTCCTTGCTGCTGGGGCCAACGTCCTGACTTTC.